These 9 T cell receptor beta chains originate from one sample sequenced in a study of cytotoxic CD8 clonotypes in ibrutinib-treated CLL. Clones were sequenced by immunoSEQ multiplex PCR, and TCRdb holds only the in-frame ones, with some missing. The data contain about 160,000 clones, roughly 80% of them singletons. Sequences were derived from PBMCs, sampled after 12 months of ibrutinib treatment. Every receptor here comes from a human donor with chronic lymphocytic leukemia.

This chain links TRBV6-1 with TRBJ1-2; D ambiguous. Germline loops: CDR1 MNHNS, CDR2 SASEGT. The CDR3 totals 13 residues. V was trimmed by 4 bases and J by 0 bases, leaving 6 bases between them. The CDR3 loop is CASSGTTNYGYTF. CDR3 sequence (DNA): TGTGCCAGCAGTGGAACAACTAACTATGGCTACACCTTC.

V is TRBV2 and J is TRBJ2-2, with a tentative D call TRBD1 (6 bases). Trimming shortened V by 5 bases and J by 4 bases, and 8 bases separated the two germline ends. Germline CDR1 SNHLY, CDR2 FYNNEI. CDR3 length: 13 residues. CDR3 coding DNA: TGTGCCAGCAGTTCACAGGGCACCGGGGAGCTGTTTTTT. As protein: CASSSQGTGELFF.

This clone was counted between two and nine times. Germline is not matched at one junction end, which may reflect a read error. This chain uses TRBV28 with TRBJ2-1; 7 nucleotides agree with TRBD2. The CDR3 has 14 residues. The germline CDR1 and CDR2 sequences are MDHEN and SYDVKM. As DNA, the CDR3 is TGTGCCAGCAGTTTACGAACGTTAGCGGGCGGACCCCTCTTC. Protein product: CASSLRTLAGGPLF.

This chain connects TRBV7-8 to TRBJ1-1; D uncertain. Trimming cost V 5 bases and J 5 bases, with 18 bases left between them. The CDR3 runs 15 residues. In germline, CDR1 is SGHVS, CDR2 FQNEAQ. The CDR3 region is CASSKTPTVLTEAFF. The CDR3 nucleotides read TGTGCCAGCAGCAAGACCCCCACAGTCTTGACTGAAGCTTTCTTT.

The chain has TRBV4-3 and TRBJ2-7, with 10 bases matching TRBD2. CDR1 and CDR2 (germline): LGHNA, YSLEER. The CDR3 has 16 residues. Unmatched junction bases numbered 8, after V lost 0 bases and J lost 6 bases. CDR3 sequence: CASSQEAASGSPEQYF. CDR3 coding DNA: TGCGCCAGCAGCCAAGAGGCAGCTAGCGGGAGTCCCGAGCAGTACTTC.

DNA for the CDR3: TGTGCCAGCATAAGACAGGGACGCACAGATACGCAGTATTTT. It codes for CASIRQGRTDTQYF. The rearrangement joins TRBV6-1 to TRBJ2-3; 7 bases line up with TRBD1. The CDR3 consists of 14 residues. The germline gives CDR1 MNHNS, CDR2 SASEGT. V lost 7 bases and J lost 1; bases outside the gene matches: 5.

The chain links TRBV28 to TRBJ2-1, with TRBD1 identical over 8 bases. The CDR3 has 17 amino acids. Germline assignment: CDR1 MDHEN and CDR2 SYDVKM. With 3 bases clipped from V and 4 bases from J, the junction kept 11 bases outside the gene matches. The CDR3 nucleotides read TGTGCCAGCAGTTTGCCCCCTCGGACAGGGCTATACAATGAGCAGTTCTTC. This translates into CASSLPPRTGLYNEQFF.

This chain links TRBV7-7 with TRBJ2-4, with a weak D call TRBD2 (5 bases). Trimming removed 5 bases from V and 3 bases from J, with 8 bases in between. The CDR3 extends over 13 amino acids. Germline CDR1 and CDR2: SSHAT and FNYEAQ (reference sequence). The CDR3 DNA reads TGTGCCAGCAGCCGGGATGACAAAAACATTCAGTACTTC. This translates into CASSRDDKNIQYF.

This chain links TRBV28 with TRBJ1-2; possible D gene TRBD1, 6 bases. Between the trimmed V and J ends, which lost 8 bases and 1 base, there was a span of 20 bases. This CDR3 is built from 16 residues. CDR1 is MDHEN and CDR2 is SYDVKM in the germline V gene. The CDR3 DNA follows: TGTGCCAGCCACAGGGAATTTGGTACGCTTAACTATGGCTACACCTTC. Translating gives CASHREFGTLNYGYTF.